These 18 T cell receptor beta chains came from one sample sequenced in a study of OX40 agonist ivuxolimab in advanced cancers. The data were produced by immunoSEQ multiplex PCR, yet TCRdb's version contains in-frame clones alone and is incomplete. The sample yields about 76,000 clones, approximately 86% seen once. The material sequenced was CD4+ or CD8+ T cells sorted from blood, taken in a trial of the OX40 agonist ivuxolimab. These receptors were obtained from an adult with an advanced solid tumor such as melanoma, head and neck, liver or kidney cancer.

The chain is built from TRBV27 and TRBJ2-3, with 7 bases lining up with TRBD2. This CDR3 comprises 16 residues. Germline CDR1 reads MNHEY; CDR2 reads SMNVEV (reference sequence). J gave up 3 bases and V 0 bases, and 6 bases lay outside the gene matches. The CDR3 reads CASSLSYLAETDTQYF. CDR3 in DNA: TGTGCCAGCAGTTTATCGTATCTAGCGGAAACAGATACGCAGTATTTT.

V is TRBV5-1 and J is TRBJ2-5; the D gene is possibly TRBD2 (6 bases). There are 13 residues in the CDR3. Trimming cost V 4 bases and J 4 bases, with 11 bases left between them. Germline V CDR1 and CDR2: SGHRS, YFSETQ. DNA for the CDR3: TGCGCCAGCAGCCTCGGGACTCGAGAGACCCAGTACTTC. It encodes CASSLGTRETQYF.

V usage is TRBV25-1 and J usage is TRBJ2-1; D is possibly TRBD1 or TRBD2 (6 bases each). Trimming pared 8 bases from V and 7 bases from J, leaving 24 bases between. This CDR3 comprises 16 residues. Germline values: CDR1 MGHDK, CDR2 SYGVNS. CDR3 sequence reads: CASSLRGVERSNEQFF. CDR3 bases: TGTGCCAGCTCGCTTAGGGGGGTGGAGCGATCTAATGAGCAGTTCTTC.

The chain carries TRBV5-5 and TRBJ1-1, with no clear D. V was trimmed by 6 bases and J by 0 bases, leaving 9 bases between them. Per germline, CDR1 SGHKS and CDR2 YYEKEE (reference sequence). The CDR3 spans 13 residues. CDR3 DNA: TGTGCCAGCACTTTCCACCTGAACACTGAAGCTTTCTTT. Protein product: CASTFHLNTEAFF. The whole variable domain, remainder taken from reference TRBV5-5 and TRBJ1-1, is DAGVTQSPTHLIKTRGQQVTLRCSPISGHKSVSWYQQVLGQGPQFIFQYYEKEERGRGNFPDRFSARQFPNYSSELNVNALLLGDSALYLCASTFHLNTEAFFGQGTRLTVV.

The chain joins TRBV19 to TRBJ2-7, with 7 bases lining up with TRBD2. Germline trimming cut 4 bases from V and 6 bases from J; bases unmatched to any gene: 21. CDR3 length: 18 residues. Germline V gene data show CDR1 as LNHDA and CDR2 as SQIVND (reference sequence). The CDR3 nucleotides read TGTGCCAGTAGTACCCCCCCTTTTGTGGGAGGGAGTCTCCGCGAGCAGTACTTC. Protein sequence: CASSTPPFVGGSLREQYF.

This clone has a handful of counts. This sequence joins TRBV7-3 and TRBJ1-2, with TRBD1 matching over 7 bases. Germline CDR1 is SGHTA and CDR2 is FQGTGA. Trimming cost V 5 bases and J 4 bases; bases outside gene matches: 7. This CDR3 has 14 residues. CDR3 region: CASSKQQGPYGYTF. In nucleotides, the CDR3 is TGTGCCAGCAGCAAACAACAGGGGCCCTATGGCTACACCTTC. The variable domain in full, completed from reference TRBV7-3 and TRBJ1-2, reads GAGVSQTPSNKVTEKGKYVELRCDPISGHTALYWYRQSLGQGPEFLIYFQGTGAADDSGLPNDRFFAVRPEGSVSTLKIQRTERGDSAVYLCASSKQQGPYGYTFGSGTRLTVV.

V and J are TRBV7-3 and TRBJ2-3; TRBD1 aligns across 8 bases. V shed 4 bases and J 1 base; nucleotides not matched to a gene: 1. The length of the CDR3 is 14 residues. Germline V gene data show CDR1 as SGHTA and CDR2 as FQGTGA. The CDR3 sequence: CASSSGQGTDTQYF. The CDR3 nucleotides read TGTGCCAGCAGCTCGGGACAGGGCACAGATACGCAGTATTTT. Full variable domain (rest looked up from reference TRBV7-3 and TRBJ2-3): GAGVSQTPSNKVTEKGKYVELRCDPISGHTALYWYRQSLGQGPEFLIYFQGTGAADDSGLPNDRFFAVRPEGSVSTLKIQRTERGDSAVYLCASSSGQGTDTQYFGPGTRLTVL.

This sequence joins TRBV18 and TRBJ2-5; 7 positions agree with TRBD1. Germline loops: CDR1 KGHSH, CDR2 LQKENI. With 0 bases clipped from V and 5 bases from J, the junction kept 12 bases outside the gene matches. This CDR3 has 17 amino acids. In DNA form, the CDR3 reads TGTGCCAGCTCACCACCGGACGGGACAGCAACTGGGGAGACCCAGTACTTC. Residues: CASSPPDGTATGETQYF.

The chain couples TRBV7-2 to TRBJ1-5; D is perhaps TRBD1 (5 bases). The CDR3 is made up of 15 amino acids. Germline CDR1 is SGHTA and CDR2 is FQGNSA. Between the trimmed V and J ends, which lost 5 bases and 3 bases, there was a span of 14 bases. As DNA, the CDR3 is TGTGCCAGCAGCCCGGGGCAGGGAAACAATCAGCCCCAGCATTTT. Translation: CASSPGQGNNQPQHF.

The rearrangement joins TRBV6-6 to TRBJ2-1; D is unresolved. The CDR3 covers 15 residues. The germline V gene has CDR1 MNHNY and CDR2 SVGAGI (reference sequence). Trimming left V 9 bases short and J 0 bases short, with 15 bases between. The CDR3 DNA is TGTGCCAGTAGTACAGAATCCAACTCCTACAATGAGCAGTTCTTC. Amino acid sequence: CASSTESNSYNEQFF.

In this sample, this clone turned up a few times. The chain recombines TRBV4-3 with TRBJ1-2; D is unresolved. The CDR3 contains 13 residues. Germline V gene lookup returns CDR1 LGHNA and CDR2 YSLEER. V lost 4 bases to trimming and J lost 1 base, with 7 bases between them. The CDR3 is CASSPQINYGYTF. CDR3 bases: TGCGCCAGCAGCCCTCAGATTAACTATGGCTACACCTTC.

The gene calls are TRBV6-6 and TRBJ1-2; weak D call: TRBD1 (5 bases). The CDR3 is 14 amino acids. V shed 0 bases and J shed 3 bases, with 8 bases lying between them. Germline-derived CDR1 and CDR2 are MNHNY and SVGAGI (reference sequence). CDR3 DNA: TGTGCCAGCAGTTACTCGGGGGGGGACTATGGCTACACCTTC. This encodes CASSYSGGDYGYTF.

This clone was counted a single time. V is TRBV2 and J is TRBJ1-5, with D unresolved. The CDR3 extends over 16 amino acids. Germline-derived CDR1 and CDR2 are SNHLY and FYNNEI. Trimming removed 1 base at V and 5 bases at J, with 15 bases between. The CDR3 DNA reads as TGTGCCAGCAGTGAAGTTGCACGGCTCGTGTATCAGCCCCAGCATTTT. Residues: CASSEVARLVYQPQHF.

The V and J genes are TRBV7-8 and TRBJ2-5; D gene uncertain. This CDR3 has 18 residues. Germline CDR1 reads SGHVS; CDR2 reads FQNEAQ. V lost 0 bases and J lost 2, with 19 bases in between. The CDR3 DNA reads TGTGCCAGCAGCTTAGCGCTACCGCGAGCTCTGGCGCAAGAGACCCAGTACTTC. Protein product: CASSLALPRALAQETQYF.

The chain joins TRBV7-3 to TRBJ2-5, with TRBD2 matching 10 bases. Germline assignment: CDR1 SGHTA and CDR2 FQGTGA. CDR3 length equals 15 residues. Losses at the gene ends were 4 bases for V and 2 bases for J; bases not matched to a gene: 4. CDR3 sequence: CASSSQAGGQETQYF. Here the CDR3 DNA reads TGTGCCAGCAGCTCCCAAGCGGGGGGGCAAGAGACCCAGTACTTC.

The chain's CDR3 is CASSSRQGARNQPQHF. The CDR3 bases are TGTGCCAGCAGCTCCCGACAGGGGGCGAGAAATCAGCCCCAGCATTTT. The chain combines TRBV7-2 with TRBJ1-5; 10 bases agree with TRBD1. The CDR3 loop spans 16 amino acids. The germline CDR1 and CDR2 sequences are SGHTA and FQGNSA. V lost 4 bases, J lost 4 bases, and 7 bases stayed unmatched.

The table lists this clone with a few counts. The chain links TRBV18 to TRBJ1-3; 7 bases are a match to TRBD1. The length of the CDR3 is 15 residues. The V segment lost 4 bases and the J segment 4 bases; nucleotides outside the gene matches: 7. Germline CDR1 KGHSH, CDR2 LQKENI. The CDR3 loop reads CASSRTGSGGNTIYF. In DNA, the CDR3 is TGTGCCAGCTCACGGACAGGCTCGGGGGGAAACACCATATATTTT.

The genes are TRBV28 and TRBJ2-6; no clear D gene. The CDR3 loop spans 14 amino acids. Germline V gene sequence: CDR1 MDHEN, CDR2 SYDVKM. Trimming cost V 5 bases and J 2 bases, with 7 bases left between them. The CDR3 DNA follows: TGTGCCAGCAGTGGGTCCGCTGGGGCCAACGTCCTGACTTTC. As protein: CASSGSAGANVLTF.